The clone carrying this T cell receptor beta chain was detected many times. Its antigen is currently unknown. This entry is derived from a study of T cells after yellow fever vaccination. The length of the CDR3 is 13 residues. V lost 8 bases, J lost 0 bases, and 10 bases lay in between. Looked up from germline, CDR1 is ENHRY and CDR2 is SYGVKD. Study-wide results and caveats: Subsequent booster samples again held most clones from primary vaccination (96% CD4, just under 90% CD8). From the bulk population, abundant clonotypes could contaminate and appear within FACS-sorted repertoires.

TCRdb re-derived calls from the 5' RACE reads in MiXCR, one entry per CDR3 protein. The sample has 200,000 to 250,000 distinct CDR3 sequences, about 3% seen once. The receptor was derived from a man aged 18-30 years who received the YFV17D yellow fever vaccine. Sequenced here: CD4+ T cells sorted from PBMCs, sampled 10 days after the yellow fever booster vaccination. V gene TRBV10-3 combines with J gene TRBJ1-1; unclear D gene. CDR3 in DNA: TGTGCCATCCGGCGGACGGTGAACACTGAAGCTTTCTTT. The encoded protein is CAIRRTVNTEAFF.